The 30 T cell receptor beta chains given below trace back to one sample, sequenced in a study of cytomegalovirus exposure and HLA in healthy donors. The primer mix had 60 Vbeta and 13 Jbeta primers. Produced via immunoSEQ multiplex PCR; TCRdb's table is partial and in-frame only. This table has some 150,000 clones, roughly four fifths appearing once. The sample consisted of PBMCs. The origin of the receptors is a middle-aged man in good health and CMV-seropositive.

This chain joins TRBV28 and TRBJ2-7, with D tentatively TRBD2 (5 bases). From germline, CDR1 is MDHEN and CDR2 SYDVKM. The CDR3 has 17 residues. V dropped 2 bases and J dropped 4 bases, with 21 bases sitting between them. CDR3 region: CASSLGPSSGAGYEQYF. The CDR3 DNA reads as TGTGCCAGCAGTTTAGGCCCTAGCAGCGGCGCCGGGTACGAGCAGTACTTC. Looking up the rest from reference TRBV28 and TRBJ2-7 gives the full variable domain: DVKVTQSSRYLVKRTGEKVFLECVQDMDHENMFWYRQDPGLGLRLIYFSYDVKMKEKGDIPEGYSVSREKKERFSLILESASTNQTSMYLCASSLGPSSGAGYEQYFGPGTRLTVT.

The gene calls are TRBV10-1 and TRBJ2-1; a possible D gene is TRBD2 (5 bases). Trimming shortened V by 7 bases and J by 5 bases, and 18 bases separated the two germline ends. The CDR3 has 15 residues. In germline, CDR1 is WNHNN, CDR2 SYGVQD (reference sequence). In nucleotides, the CDR3 is TGCGCCAGCAAGTACTCGAGAGGGCCCCACAATGAGCAGTTCTTC. It codes for CASKYSRGPHNEQFF.

The chain combines TRBV19 with TRBJ2-2; 7 bases map to TRBD1. V was clipped by 5 bases and J by 4 bases; unmatched bases: 16. This CDR3 has 18 amino acids. The germline V gene has CDR1 LNHDA and CDR2 SQIVND (reference sequence). CDR3 coding DNA: TGTGCCAGTAGTCACAACAGGGGAGCATCAGTCGGCACCGGGGAGCTGTTTTTT. Residues: CASSHNRGASVGTGELFF. The variable domain in full, with the rest retrieved from reference TRBV19 and TRBJ2-2, is DGGITQSPKYLFRKEGQNVTLSCEQNLNHDAMYWYRQDPGQGLRLIYYSQIVNDFQKGDIAEGYSVSREKKESFPLTVTSAQKNPTAFYLCASSHNRGASVGTGELFFGEGSRLTVL.

The chain uses TRBV4-3 and TRBJ1-1, with D perhaps matching TRBD1 (6 bases). Between the trimmed V and J ends, which lost 0 bases and 6 bases, there was a span of 14 bases. The CDR3 totals 15 residues. The germline V gene encodes CDR1 LGHNA and CDR2 YSLEER. The CDR3 region is CASSQDWRGRAEAFF. Written as DNA, the CDR3 is TGCGCCAGCAGCCAAGATTGGAGGGGGAGGGCTGAAGCTTTCTTT.

V gene TRBV25-1 combines with J gene TRBJ2-2, with unresolved D. Per the germline V gene, CDR1 is MGHDK and CDR2 is SYGVNS. V lost 3 bases, J lost 4 bases, and 12 bases lay in between. This CDR3 comprises 15 residues. The CDR3, as DNA: TGTGCCAGCAGTGAGAGGTTTGAAGGCACCGGGGAGCTGTTTTTT. It encodes CASSERFEGTGELFF.

The sample holds one count of this clone. The germline gene is not matched at one end of the junction; a read error may be the cause. Here the CDR3 reads CASSSPLAIYGQYF. The CDR3 DNA follows: TGTGCCAGCAGTTCCCCCCTCGCTATCTACGGGCAGTACTTC. The V gene is TRBV28, the J gene TRBJ2-7; D gene uncertain. This CDR3 region has 14 residues. From germline, CDR1 is MDHEN and CDR2 SYDVKM.

In nucleotides, the CDR3 is TGTGCCAGTAAGCTAAGCGGGGGGGCTGATAATGAGCAGTTCTTC. The encoded protein is CASKLSGGADNEQFF. The rearrangement links TRBV19 to TRBJ2-1, with 10 bases that match TRBD2. There are 15 residues in the CDR3. Germline values: CDR1 LNHDA, CDR2 SQIVND (reference sequence). V lost 7 bases to trimming and J lost 7 bases; unmatched junction nucleotides: 10.

The chain uses TRBV19 and TRBJ2-1, with 9 bases aligning to TRBD1. J lost 9 bases, V lost 4 bases, and 13 bases had no gene match. This CDR3 contains 16 residues. From germline, CDR1 is LNHDA and CDR2 SQIVND (reference sequence). The CDR3 is CASSTSPGTGSGEQFF. The CDR3 DNA sequence: TGTGCCAGTAGTACCAGTCCCGGGACAGGGTCTGGTGAGCAGTTCTTC. The variable domain in full, completed from reference TRBV19 and TRBJ2-1, reads DGGITQSPKYLFRKEGQNVTLSCEQNLNHDAMYWYRQDPGQGLRLIYYSQIVNDFQKGDIAEGYSVSREKKESFPLTVTSAQKNPTAFYLCASSTSPGTGSGEQFFGPGTRLTVL.

The genes are TRBV5-6 and TRBJ2-7; the D gene is possibly TRBD1 (7 bases). This CDR3 contains 14 residues. Germline V gives CDR1 SGHDT, CDR2 YYEEEE. The V and J ends lost 4 bases and 8 bases respectively, with 19 bases between them. This CDR3 reads CASSHDRDFYQQYF. DNA of the CDR3: TGTGCCAGCAGCCACGACAGGGACTTTTACCAGCAGTACTTC.

This clone was detected once. The CDR3 loop reads CASSLMGLTYNEQFF. The CDR3 DNA reads as TGTGCCAGCAGCTTAATGGGCCTCACCTACAATGAGCAGTTCTTC. The chain employs TRBV7-3 and TRBJ2-1, with unresolved D. The CDR3 covers 15 residues. The germline V and J ends were trimmed by 1 base and 2 bases, with 9 bases remaining between them. Germline V gene lookup returns CDR1 SGHTA and CDR2 FQGTGA.

The chain is built from TRBV6-6 and TRBJ2-5; 9 nucleotides agree with TRBD2. In germline, CDR1 is MNHNY, CDR2 SVGAGI (reference sequence). The trim removed 2 bases at V and 1 base at J, leaving 2 bases unmatched. CDR3 length equals 15 residues. The CDR3 region is CASSYLAGSQETQYF. The CDR3 DNA is TGTGCCAGCAGTTACCTAGCGGGAAGCCAAGAGACCCAGTACTTC.

This chain joins TRBV9 and TRBJ2-1; possible D gene TRBD2, 5 bases. Looked up from germline, CDR1 is SGDLS and CDR2 is YYNGEE. V gave up 3 bases and J gave up 4 bases, with 17 bases separating them. The CDR3 extends over 16 amino acids. The CDR3 here is CASSAGSMGGYNEQFF. The CDR3 nucleotides read TGTGCCAGCAGCGCAGGAAGCATGGGCGGGTACAATGAGCAGTTCTTC.

Notes on this clone: One end of the junction does not line up with germline, which may come from a read error. This chain joins TRBV7-7 and TRBJ1-1, with D hard to call. This CDR3 comprises 13 residues. The germline CDR1 and CDR2 sequences are SSHAT and FNYEAQ (reference sequence). CDR3 loop: CASSAFENTEAFF. The CDR3 region has the DNA TGTGCTAGCAGCGCGTTTGAGAACACTGAAGCTTTCTTT.

A few counts support this clone. The V call is TRBV4-1, the J call TRBJ2-7, with 7 nucleotides matching TRBD1. Germline CDR1 and CDR2: MGHRA and YSYEKL. Trimming at V came to 2 bases and at J to 2 bases, leaving 6 bases not matched to a gene. The length of the CDR3 is 15 residues. The CDR3 nucleotides are TGCGCCAGCAGCCAATCTGGACAGGAAGCCTACGAGCAGTACTTC. Encoded protein: CASSQSGQEAYEQYF.

This clone has a count of ten or more. CDR3 nucleotide sequence: TGCGCCAGCAGCTGGGGGACAGGCATGAACACTGAAGCTTTCTTT. Translation gives CASSWGTGMNTEAFF. V is TRBV5-1 and J is TRBJ1-1, with 8 nucleotides matching TRBD1. This CDR3 spans 15 amino acids. Germline V gene sequence: CDR1 SGHRS, CDR2 YFSETQ. V lost 3 bases and J lost 0; bases outside the gene matches: 4.

In its sample, this clone was seen once. The rearrangement joins TRBV9 to TRBJ2-1, with 7 nucleotides matching TRBD2. Germline V lookup: CDR1 SGDLS, CDR2 YYNGEE. The junction had 4 bases not matched to a gene; V was cut back by 0 bases and J by 4 bases. The CDR3 has 15 amino acids. The CDR3 spells CASSVGGREYNEQFF. The CDR3 region has the DNA TGTGCCAGCAGCGTAGGAGGGAGGGAGTACAATGAGCAGTTCTTC.

The chain uses TRBV27 and TRBJ2-2; D ambiguous. This CDR3 is 12 amino acids long. CDR1 is MNHEY, CDR2 SMNVEV, per germline (reference sequence). V was trimmed by 5 bases and J by 6 bases, leaving 7 bases between them. The CDR3 sequence is CASSVRAGELFF. CDR3 coding DNA: TGTGCCAGCAGTGTCCGGGCCGGGGAGCTGTTTTTT.

V gene TRBV5-1 combines with J gene TRBJ2-7; 9 bases agree with TRBD1. The CDR3 consists of 14 residues. V lost 5 bases and J lost 2; bases outside the gene matches: 5. Germline CDR1 is SGHRS and CDR2 is YFSETQ. CDR3 region: CASRTGQGAYEQYF. CDR3 in DNA: TGCGCCAGCAGGACGGGACAGGGTGCCTACGAGCAGTACTTC.

The chain couples TRBV30 to TRBJ1-3; TRBD1 matches at 7 bases. Germline loops: CDR1 GTSNPN, CDR2 SVGIG (reference sequence). V dropped 5 bases and J dropped 6; count of bases not matched to a gene: 7. This CDR3 contains 13 residues. The CDR3 nucleotides are TGTGCCTGGGGAAGAGGGGGCGAAAACACCATATATTTT. This codes for CAWGRGGENTIYF.

This chain joins TRBV4-3 and TRBJ2-7, with D possibly TRBD1 on 5 matching bases. V dropped 0 bases and J dropped 2 bases, with 17 bases sitting between them. Germline CDR1 LGHNA, CDR2 YSLEER. The CDR3 sequence is 17 residues long. CDR3 protein: CASSQEAARQGTYEQYF. CDR3 DNA: TGCGCCAGCAGCCAAGAGGCGGCGCGTCAGGGAACCTACGAGCAGTACTTC.

This chain joins TRBV5-6 and TRBJ2-3, with D perhaps matching TRBD2 (7 bases). V was cut by 1 base and J by 3 bases, with 18 bases left in between. The CDR3 extends over 17 amino acids. Germline lookup yields CDR1 SGHDT and CDR2 YYEEEE. The CDR3, as DNA: TGTGCCAGCAGCTTGCGAGGGAGGGGGGCGCGTACAGATACGCAGTATTTT. This translates into CASSLRGRGARTDTQYF.

V gene TRBV10-2 combines with J gene TRBJ2-3, with TRBD2 matching over 9 bases. The CDR3 runs to 16 residues. V dropped 7 bases and J dropped 2; count of bases not matched to a gene: 10. CDR1 and CDR2 from the germline V gene are WSHSY and SAAADI. CDR3 in DNA: TGCGCCAGCACAGCGGGGGGTTACCTCGACACAGATACGCAGTATTTT. Protein sequence: CASTAGGYLDTDTQYF.

This rearrangement joins TRBV19 to TRBJ2-1; 8 bases line up with TRBD2. Germline assignment: CDR1 LNHDA and CDR2 SQIVND (reference sequence). CDR3 length equals 13 residues. V shed 6 bases, J shed 7 bases, and the junction held 5 bases outside the gene matches. The CDR3 loop reads CASSRTSLNEQFF. Written as DNA, the CDR3 is TGTGCCAGTAGCCGGACTAGCCTGAATGAGCAGTTCTTC.

This clone appeared a single time. The chain joins TRBV28 to TRBJ2-7, with TRBD1 matching over 7 bases. The V gene's germline CDR1 is MDHEN and CDR2 SYDVKM. V lost 3 bases to trimming and J lost 4 bases; unmatched junction nucleotides: 15. The CDR3 sequence is 17 residues long. CDR3 protein: CASSLQGAGTVLYEQYF. For the CDR3, the DNA is TGTGCCAGCAGTTTGCAAGGAGCTGGGACAGTACTTTACGAGCAGTACTTC.

V usage is TRBV6-5 and J usage is TRBJ1-1, with a weak D call TRBD1 (6 bases). The CDR3 is made up of 15 amino acids. The V end lost 0 bases, the J end lost 4 bases, and 12 bases lay between the germline ends. From germline, CDR1 is MNHEY and CDR2 SVGAGI. This chain's CDR3 is CASSYSSAGATEAFF. As DNA, the CDR3 is TGTGCCAGCAGTTACTCGAGCGCGGGGGCCACTGAAGCTTTCTTT.

The V call is TRBV6-6, the J call TRBJ2-1; 12 nucleotides line up with TRBD2. Trimming at V came to 5 bases and at J to 9 bases, leaving 5 bases not matched to a gene. In germline, CDR1 is MNHNY, CDR2 SVGAGI (reference sequence). The CDR3 is 14 residues long. This chain's CDR3 is CASSPSGGAGEQFF. As DNA, the CDR3 is TGTGCCAGCAGTCCTAGCGGGGGGGCAGGTGAGCAGTTCTTC.

This clone was counted a single time. This chain links TRBV30 with TRBJ2-5, with TRBD2 identical over 8 bases. This CDR3 region has 15 residues. Germline-derived CDR1 and CDR2 are GTSNPN and SVGIG (reference sequence). The V gene end was trimmed by 1 base and the J gene end by 5 bases; junction bases not matched to a gene: 9. CDR3 loop: CAWSARGGSWETQYF. CDR3 nucleotides: TGTGCCTGGAGTGCACGGGGGGGCTCGTGGGAGACCCAGTACTTC. The full variable domain, completed using reference TRBV30 and TRBJ2-5, is SQTIHQWPATLVQPVGSPLSLECTVEGTSNPNLYWYRQAAGRGLQLLFYSVGIGQISSEVPQNLSASRPQDRQFILSSKKLLLSDSGFYLCAWSARGGSWETQYFGPGTRLLVL.

This chain connects TRBV7-8 to TRBJ2-7, with 11 bases lining up with TRBD2. The CDR3 contains 17 residues. Germline V gives CDR1 SGHVS, CDR2 FQNEAQ. J lost 2 bases, V lost 4 bases, and 10 bases had no gene match. The CDR3 region has the DNA TGTGCCAGCAGCTACACCGCCCTAGCGGGGGGAACCTACGAGCAGTACTTC. Amino acid sequence: CASSYTALAGGTYEQYF.

This chain uses TRBV5-8 with TRBJ2-5; 9 bases align to TRBD2. The CDR3 extends over 15 amino acids. The junction had 5 bases not matched to a gene; V was cut back by 3 bases and J by 2 bases. Germline V lookup: CDR1 SGHTS, CDR2 YDEGEE. DNA for the CDR3: TGTGCCAGCAGCTGGGGACTAGCACGGCAAGAGACCCAGTACTTC. Protein sequence: CASSWGLARQETQYF.

This clone occurred once. This chain links TRBV6-5 with TRBJ2-7; 8 bases agree with TRBD1. This CDR3 spans 15 amino acids. The V segment lost 4 bases and the J segment 2 bases; nucleotides outside the gene matches: 7. CDR1 and CDR2 (germline): MNHEY, SVGAGI. The DNA of the CDR3 is TGTGCCAGCAGTTCCCCCGGGACAGGAACCTACGAGCAGTACTTC. This codes for CASSSPGTGTYEQYF.